What follows is one T cell receptor (beta chain) and its context. Its antigen is unidentified. This record belongs to a study of T cell responses to AZD1222 COVID-19 vaccine. Repertoires were generated with immunoSEQ multiplex PCR, while TCRdb's copy carries only in-frame clones and drops some. Seen here are approximately 140,000 clones, over 80% observed once, and the top ten hold approximately 3%. Study-level findings and limits: Unmutated regions of variants are reportedly targeted by nearly half of spike-specific TCRs.

The origin of this receptor is an adult in good health. Material: peripheral blood, obtained on day 0 of MenACWY control vaccination.

The CDR3 region is CASSLKGGLTTNEKLFF. CDR3 sequence (DNA): TGTGCCAGCAGCTTGAAAGGGGGCCTGACAACTAATGAAAAACTGTTTTTT. The rearrangement links TRBV5-4 to TRBJ1-4; 7 nucleotides match TRBD1. V lost 1 base to trimming and J lost 0 bases; unmatched junction nucleotides: 6. Germline CDR1 SGHNT, CDR2 YYREEE (reference sequence). The CDR3 consists of 17 residues. Drawing the rest from reference TRBV5-4 and TRBJ1-4, the complete variable domain is ETGVTQSPTHLIKTRGQQVTLRCSSQSGHNTVSWYQQALGQGPQFIFQYYREEENGRGNFPPRFSGLQFPNYSSELNVNALELDDSALYLCASSLKGGLTTNEKLFFGSGTQLSVL.